This T cell receptor (beta chain) was identified during a study of blood T cells in healthy people across ages. A second PCR of roughly 7 to 11 cycles used a sample-barcoded 5' primer and a J-beta primer mix. MiXCR was run by TCRdb on the 5' RACE reads, yielding one entry per CDR3 protein. The table lists some 1.4 million distinct CDR3 sequences, around 42% of them singletons. The CDR3 sequence is 14 residues long. CDR1 is SGHTA and CDR2 is FQGNSA in the germline V gene. V was clipped by 3 bases and J by 2 bases; unmatched bases: 2. The clonotype originates from a woman younger than 35 in good health. The sample was blood. J is TRBJ2-7 and V is TRBV7-2, with 9 bases fitting TRBD2. The CDR3 region is CASSFIAGAYEQYF. Written as DNA, the CDR3 is TGTGCCAGCAGCTTCATAGCGGGAGCCTACGAGCAGTACTTC. Full variable domain (outside the CDR3, taken from reference TRBV7-2 and TRBJ2-7): GAGVSQSPSNKVTEKGKDVELRCDPISGHTALYWYRQSLGQGLEFLIYFQGNSAPDKSGLPSDRFSAERTGGSVSTLTIQRTQQEDSAVYLCASSFIAGAYEQYFGPGTRLTVT.